This T cell receptor (beta chain) is from a study of blood T cell repertoires in COVID-19. Study context: PBMCs, B-cell-depleted T cells, or T cells were the source of the cDNA or gDNA that made up the material.

TCRdb keeps only in-frame clones here, not all; method: immunoSEQ multiplex PCR. The repertoire holds 200,000 to 250,000 clones, roughly 88% seen once, with roughly 3.4% in the top ten. CDR1 SEHNR and CDR2 FQNEAQ come from the germline V gene (reference sequence). There are 16 residues in the CDR3. Losses at the gene ends were 9 bases for V and 0 bases for J; bases not matched to a gene: 9. The sequence was obtained from a woman aged 40 to 50 with acute COVID-19. The sample taken for sequencing was PBMCs or T cells enriched from blood (not recorded which). This rearrangement joins TRBV7-9 to TRBJ1-3, with TRBD1 matching over 9 bases. CDR3 sequence reads: CASWTGDISSGNTIYF. CDR3 DNA: TGTGCCAGTTGGACAGGGGACATAAGCTCTGGAAACACCATATATTTT.